This TCR beta chain was sequenced in a study of blood T cell repertoires in COVID-19. For the study at large: The United States, Italy and Spain were the sources of the acute and convalescent COVID-19 samples. T cells, B-cell-depleted T cells, or PBMCs provided the cDNA or gDNA that served as material.

Produced via immunoSEQ multiplex PCR; TCRdb's table is partial and in-frame only. The data hold approximately 140,000 clones, with 80% to 90% observed a single time. This clone was found a few times. The CDR3 covers 12 residues. Looked up from germline, CDR1 is LNHDA and CDR2 is SQIVND (reference sequence). V lost 7 bases and J lost 4, with 7 bases in between. This chain uses TRBV19 with TRBJ2-2; no firm D call. The sequence was collected from an older man with acute or convalescent COVID-19. The sample taken for sequencing was peripheral blood. CDR3 in amino acids: CASKRVTGELFF. For the CDR3, the DNA is TGTGCCAGTAAACGCGTCACCGGGGAGCTGTTTTTT.